The clone carrying this T cell receptor (beta chain) appeared a single time. Its matching antigen is unknown. Naive CD8 cells lacked CD45RO and underwent positive selection for CCR7, leaving out terminally differentiated effector memory CD45RA+ cells. Here immunoSEQ multiplex PCR was the method, and the copy in TCRdb shows in-frame clones only, minus some. The sample records 660,000 or so clones, about 96% being singletons. This entry comes from a study of shared clonotypes between healthy human individuals. Across the whole study: Each donor's CD8 memory used one plate, CD8 naive two, each CD4 subset three. Notes on the study in general: An anticipated effect of sequencing depth on clonotype sharing among donors was recognized. Naive subsets typically showed greater estimated richness than memory subsets.

V gave up 7 bases and J gave up 4 bases, with 17 bases separating them. The V gene's germline CDR1 is MDHEN and CDR2 SYDVKM. The CDR3 runs 14 residues. The chain recombines TRBV28 with TRBJ2-7; a weak D match, TRBD2 (6 bases). Source material: naive CD8+ T cells sorted from blood. This clonotype was obtained from a woman aged 30 to 39 in good health. CDR3 residues: CASNPGGEDYEQYF. CDR3 nucleotides: TGTGCCAGCAACCCAGGTGGGGAGGATTACGAGCAGTACTTC.